The present TCR beta chain was sequenced within a study of T cell repertoires in cytomegalovirus infection. The study, taken as a whole, reports: Within the response measured ex vivo, HLA-C-restricted CMV-specific TCR beta clonotypes were dominant.

The CDR3 is made up of 14 amino acids. Germline values: CDR1 SGHNT, CDR2 YYREEE (reference sequence). V gave up 7 bases and J gave up 0 bases; unmatched junction bases: 4. To note about this clonotype: Its specificity is not known.

TCRdb redid the calling of the reads with MiXCR, one entry per CDR3 protein. Of fewer than 550,000 distinct CDR3 sequences detected, 16% appear once; the ten largest clones hold 20% to 30%. Source material: CD8+ T cells from PBMCs. The receptor comes from a human donor in good health (CMV status not recorded). Some clones in this sample may be carry-over from other donors' samples. The chain combines TRBV5-4 with TRBJ2-1, with TRBD1 matching over 7 bases. The CDR3 DNA follows: TGTGCCAGCCAAGACAGGGCCTCCTACAATGAGCAGTTCTTC. This encodes CASQDRASYNEQFF. Combining the CDR3 with reference TRBV5-4 and TRBJ2-1 gives the whole variable domain ETGVTQSPTHLIKTRGQQVTLRCSSQSGHNTVSWYQQALGQGPQFIFQYYREEENGRGNFPPRFSGLQFPNYSSELNVNALELDDSALYLCASQDRASYNEQFFGPGTRLTVL.